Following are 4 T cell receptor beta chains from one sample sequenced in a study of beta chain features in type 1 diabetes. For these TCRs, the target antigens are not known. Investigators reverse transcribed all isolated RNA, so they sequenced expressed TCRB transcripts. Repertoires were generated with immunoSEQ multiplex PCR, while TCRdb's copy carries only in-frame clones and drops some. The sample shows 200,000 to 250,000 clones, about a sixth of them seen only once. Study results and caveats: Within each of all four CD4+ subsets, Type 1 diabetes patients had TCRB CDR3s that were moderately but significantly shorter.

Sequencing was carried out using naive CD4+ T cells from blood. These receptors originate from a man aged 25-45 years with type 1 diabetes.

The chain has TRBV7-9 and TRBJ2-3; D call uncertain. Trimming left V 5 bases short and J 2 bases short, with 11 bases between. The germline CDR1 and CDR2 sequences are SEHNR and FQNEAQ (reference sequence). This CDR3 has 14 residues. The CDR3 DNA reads TGTGCCAGCAGCGAGGCCGGTTTCACAGATACGCAGTATTTT. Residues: CASSEAGFTDTQYF.

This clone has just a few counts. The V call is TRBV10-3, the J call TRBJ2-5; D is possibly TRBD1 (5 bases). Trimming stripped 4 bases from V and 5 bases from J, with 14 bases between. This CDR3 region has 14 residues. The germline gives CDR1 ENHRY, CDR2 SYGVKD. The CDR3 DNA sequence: TGTGCCATCAGTGGGACAAGCCTCGGGGAGACCCAGTACTTC. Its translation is CAISGTSLGETQYF.

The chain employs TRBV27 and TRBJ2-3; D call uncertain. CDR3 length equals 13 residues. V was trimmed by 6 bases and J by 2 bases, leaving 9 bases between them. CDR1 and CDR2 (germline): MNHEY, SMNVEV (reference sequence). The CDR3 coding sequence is TGTGCCAGCAGAGAAAGGGACACAGATACGCAGTATTTT. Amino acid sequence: CASRERDTDTQYF.

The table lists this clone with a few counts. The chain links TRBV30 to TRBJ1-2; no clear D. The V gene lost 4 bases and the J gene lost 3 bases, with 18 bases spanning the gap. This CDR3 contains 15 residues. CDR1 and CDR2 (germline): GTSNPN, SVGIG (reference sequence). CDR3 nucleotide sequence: TGTGCCTGGACACCGGACGCACTGAGGGACTATGGCTACACCTTC. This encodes CAWTPDALRDYGYTF.